This entry features one T cell receptor beta chain sequence. The antigen is undetermined. PCR used 60 Vbeta primers and 13 Jbeta primers. The table came from immunoSEQ multiplex PCR; TCRdb's copy has only in-frame clones and leaves some out. The sample yields some 160,000 clones, 60% to 80% seen once. This specimen belongs to a study of cytomegalovirus exposure and HLA in healthy donors. The study, taken as a whole, reports: Researchers reportedly found TCR beta sequences accurately predicted most subjects' HLA-A and HLA-B alleles.

The source of this sequence is a woman aged 30 to 39 in good health and CMV-seronegative. Sequenced sample: PBMCs.

CDR3 in DNA: TGCAGCGTTGGGCCAGCGGGAGGGGATACGCAGTATTTT. This encodes CSVGPAGGDTQYF. This chain joins TRBV29-1 and TRBJ2-3; 10 bases are a match to TRBD2. The trim removed 4 bases at V and 6 bases at J, leaving 4 bases unmatched. Germline CDR1 and CDR2: SQVTM and ANQGSEA. This CDR3 has 13 amino acids.